This T cell receptor (beta chain) was recovered during a study of T cell responses to AZD1222 COVID-19 vaccine. Findings of the study overall: All repertoire sampling was performed exclusively after the peak T cell response. Spike-specific TCR depth and breadth grew after two AZD1222 doses. The donor cohort was predominantly white British with a female majority, and clonal diversity may have been underestimated. Baseline seropositives among AZD1222 recipients totaled only 5 to 7.

Concerning this clone itself: Its antigen remains unidentified.

This table comes from immunoSEQ multiplex PCR, and its TCRdb copy is limited to in-frame clones, with some not included. Found here are roughly 96,000 clones, about nine tenths of them singletons; the top ten hold more than 1.5%. CDR1 SEHNR and CDR2 FQNEAQ come from the germline V gene (reference sequence). V gave up 1 base and J gave up 8 bases, with 11 bases separating them. This CDR3 is 13 amino acids long. The input for sequencing was peripheral blood, taken on day 0 of AZD1222 vaccination. The sequence was collected from an adult in good health. V is TRBV7-9 and J is TRBJ1-1; the D gene is possibly TRBD1 (6 bases). CDR3 coding DNA: TGTGCCAGCAGCTTAGAGGGGGACATAGAAGCTTTCTTT. Translation: CASSLEGDIEAFF.